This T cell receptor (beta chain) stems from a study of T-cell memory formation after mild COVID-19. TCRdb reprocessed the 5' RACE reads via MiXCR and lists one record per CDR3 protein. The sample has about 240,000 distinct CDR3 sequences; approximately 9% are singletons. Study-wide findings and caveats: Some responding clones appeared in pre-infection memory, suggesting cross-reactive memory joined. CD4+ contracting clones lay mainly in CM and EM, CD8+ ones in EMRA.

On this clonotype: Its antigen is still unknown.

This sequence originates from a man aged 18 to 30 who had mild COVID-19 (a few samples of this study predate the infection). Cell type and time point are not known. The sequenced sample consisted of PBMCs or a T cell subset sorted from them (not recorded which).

CDR3 nucleotides: TGTGCCAGCAGTTATTTCGGGCCTCAGGCAGATACGCAGTATTTT. Translation: CASSYFGPQADTQYF. The V call is TRBV27, the J call TRBJ2-3, with D uncertain. Between the trimmed V and J ends, which lost 4 bases and 4 bases, there was a span of 15 bases. The CDR3 extends over 15 amino acids. Per the germline V gene, CDR1 is MNHEY and CDR2 is SMNVEV (reference sequence).